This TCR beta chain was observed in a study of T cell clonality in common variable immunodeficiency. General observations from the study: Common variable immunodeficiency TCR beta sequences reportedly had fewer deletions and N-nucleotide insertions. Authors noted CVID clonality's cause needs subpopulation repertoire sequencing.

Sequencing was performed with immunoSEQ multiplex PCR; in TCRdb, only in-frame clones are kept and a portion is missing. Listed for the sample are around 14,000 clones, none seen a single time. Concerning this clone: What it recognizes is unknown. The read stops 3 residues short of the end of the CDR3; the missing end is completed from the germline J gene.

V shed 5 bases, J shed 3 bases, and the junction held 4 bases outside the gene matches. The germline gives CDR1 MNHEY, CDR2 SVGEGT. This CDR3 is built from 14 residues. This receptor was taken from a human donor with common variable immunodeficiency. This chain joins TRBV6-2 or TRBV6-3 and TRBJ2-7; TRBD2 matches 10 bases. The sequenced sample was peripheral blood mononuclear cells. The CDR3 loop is CASSSGGAGYEQYF. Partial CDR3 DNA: TGTGCCAGCAGTAGCGGGGGGGCCGGCTACGAG.